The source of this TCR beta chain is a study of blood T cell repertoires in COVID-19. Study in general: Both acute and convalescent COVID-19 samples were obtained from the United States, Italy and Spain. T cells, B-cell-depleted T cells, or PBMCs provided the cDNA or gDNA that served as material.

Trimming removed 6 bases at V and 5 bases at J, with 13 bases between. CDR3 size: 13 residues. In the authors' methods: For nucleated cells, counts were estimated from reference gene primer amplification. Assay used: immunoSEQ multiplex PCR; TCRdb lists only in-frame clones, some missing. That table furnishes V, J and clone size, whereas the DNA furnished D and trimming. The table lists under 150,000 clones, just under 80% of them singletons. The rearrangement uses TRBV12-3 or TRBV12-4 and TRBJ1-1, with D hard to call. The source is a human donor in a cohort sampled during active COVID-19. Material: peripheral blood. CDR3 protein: CASREAARTEAFF. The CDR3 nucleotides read TGTGCCAGCAGAGAGGCGGCTAGGACTGAAGCTTTCTTT.